Below are 10 T cell receptor beta chains sequenced from a single sample in a study of control samples from healthy donors and cancer patients. Profiled with immunoSEQ multiplex PCR; TCRdb holds only in-frame clones, not every one. The sample records around 120,000 clones, roughly 94% being singletons. Material: blood. These receptors came from a young man in good health.

The chain uses TRBV18 and TRBJ2-1, with a weak D call TRBD1 (5 bases). From germline, CDR1 is KGHSH and CDR2 LQKENI. This CDR3 comprises 14 residues. V lost 1 base to trimming and J lost 10 bases, with 14 bases between them. CDR3 bases: TGTGCCAGCTCACCACTTTCAGGGCTCGGGGAGCAGTTCTTC. This translates into CASSPLSGLGEQFF.

The V call is TRBV18, the J call TRBJ2-2; D is possibly TRBD1 (6 bases). Per germline, CDR1 KGHSH and CDR2 LQKENI. V was clipped by 3 bases and J by 2 bases, with 13 bases between them. The CDR3 runs 16 residues. The CDR3 nucleotides read TGTGCCAGCTCACCGCTAACAGGGAGCAACACCGGGGAGCTGTTTTTT. Protein sequence: CASSPLTGSNTGELFF.

CDR3 region: CASAASKGNQPQHF. The DNA of the CDR3 is TGCGCCAGCGCCGCCTCGAAGGGCAATCAGCCCCAGCATTTT. The chain is built from TRBV4-1 and TRBJ1-5; D is undetermined. The CDR3 length is 14 residues. CDR1 and CDR2 from the germline V gene are MGHRA and YSYEKL. The ends were cut back, 8 bases at V and 2 bases at J, with 13 bases in the middle.

This chain uses TRBV7-9 with TRBJ2-1; D perhaps matches TRBD1 (7 bases). CDR3 length equals 16 residues. Germline-derived CDR1 and CDR2 are SEHNR and FQNEAQ (reference sequence). Trimming pared 4 bases from V and 7 bases from J, leaving 20 bases between. CDR3 nucleotides: TGTGCCAGCAGCTCCCCGGTGGAGGGGGCTGGTAATGAGCAGTTCTTC. This encodes CASSSPVEGAGNEQFF. The full variable domain, with the rest looked up from reference TRBV7-9 and TRBJ2-1, is DTGVSQNPRHKITKRGQNVTFRCDPISEHNRLYWYRQTLGQGPEFLTYFQNEAQLEKSRLLSDRFSAERPKGSFSTLEIQRTEQGDSAMYLCASSSPVEGAGNEQFFGPGTRLTVL.

The chain employs TRBV6-1 and TRBJ2-7; D is unclear. Germline V gene sequence: CDR1 MNHNS, CDR2 SASEGT. Trimming left V 0 bases short and J 6 bases short, with 3 bases between. This CDR3 has 11 amino acids. Here the CDR3 DNA reads TGTGCCAGCAGTGAAGCGGGCGAGCAGTACTTC. Its translation: CASSEAGEQYF.

The chain uses TRBV6-2 or TRBV6-3 and TRBJ2-3, with 7 nucleotides matching TRBD1. Germline CDR1 reads MNHEY; CDR2 reads SVGEGT. CDR3 length equals 15 residues. Trimming removed 5 bases from V and 2 bases from J; junction bases left unmatched: 7. This CDR3 is CASSQGTEVTDTQYF. CDR3 DNA sequence: TGTGCCAGCAGTCAAGGGACAGAAGTCACAGATACGCAGTATTTT.

This chain connects TRBV7-3 to TRBJ1-1; D is possibly TRBD1 (6 bases). CDR3 length: 13 residues. Trimming shortened V by 5 bases and J by 8 bases, and 15 bases separated the two germline ends. CDR1 and CDR2 (germline): SGHTA, FQGTGA. The CDR3 loop is CASSPRGSGEAFF. CDR3 coding DNA: TGTGCCAGCAGCCCGAGGGGGTCCGGGGAAGCTTTCTTT.

This chain uses TRBV18 with TRBJ1-1; TRBD1 agrees at 7 bases. Germline V gene sequence: CDR1 KGHSH, CDR2 LQKENI. The length of the CDR3 is 15 residues. With V trimmed by 3 bases and J by 1 base, 5 bases remained unmatched. Here the CDR3 reads CASSPRQGKNTEAFF. The CDR3 DNA reads TGTGCCAGCTCACCCCGACAGGGTAAGAACACTGAAGCTTTCTTT.

The CDR3 loop reads CASSLQGREQYF. CDR3 in DNA: TGTGCCAGCAGTTTACAGGGGCGCGAGCAGTACTTC. This sequence joins TRBV12-3 or TRBV12-4 and TRBJ2-7; TRBD1 might be the D (6 bases). CDR3 length: 12 amino acids. The V gene lost 2 bases and the J gene lost 6 bases, with 8 bases spanning the gap.

The chain couples TRBV4-3 to TRBJ2-3; the D call may be TRBD1 or TRBD2 (5 bases each). V lost 0 bases and J lost 2, with 6 bases in between. The CDR3 consists of 14 residues. Germline-derived CDR1 and CDR2 are LGHNA and YSLEER. The CDR3 DNA reads as TGCGCCAGCAGCCAAGACGGGGCCACAGATACGCAGTATTTT. It yields the protein CASSQDGATDTQYF.